This paragraph reports one T cell receptor beta chain. Antigen: not known. The data are from a study of shared clonotypes between healthy human individuals. Sequenced by immunoSEQ multiplex PCR; TCRdb stores in-frame clones only, minus some. The profile covers over 2 million clones, with around 92% appearing a single time and approximately 0.39% taken by the ten largest. Study-wide findings and caveats: The generation probabilities recorded for non-shared clonotypes fell below those of clonotypes shared by all four donors. It was only blood that was sampled, and tissue repertoires likely differ. With a few donors compared, roughly 5% of naive CD4 clonotypes were shared.

CDR3 length: 16 residues. From germline, CDR1 is LGHNA and CDR2 YSLEER. Trimming pared 0 bases from V and 4 bases from J, leaving 16 bases between. The origin of this receptor is a young man in good health. Some clones in this sample may be carry-over from other donors' samples. The chain is built from TRBV4-3 and TRBJ2-7, with D maybe TRBD2 (5 bases). Sample: naive CD4+ T cells from PBMCs. Subset denoted: CD45RA+ positively selected. The CDR3 coding sequence is TGCGCCAGCAGCCAAGAACTCGGACTGGAAAATTACGAGCAGTACTTC. Translating it yields CASSQELGLENYEQYF.